This entry describes one TCR beta chain. Its antigen is currently not known. The input lacks base qualities; no much larger clone sits a single base away. These data come from a study of cytomegalovirus exposure and HLA in healthy donors (dated by TCRdb to the late 2010s). At the level of the whole study: An earlier analysis of under 600 of the donors reported about 290 Gb of sequence data and 120 million or so unique TCR beta sequences from 150 million to 200 million T cells. To predict cytomegalovirus infection status, the study brought together high-throughput TCR immunosequencing, statistical association of individual TCRs with disease status, and machine learning. The number of donors typed differed by locus, with about 629-630 for A, B, C, DRB1 and DQB1, over 500 for DQA1, 606 for DPA1, and roughly 450 for DPB1. Rather than using new phenotypic data, the later analysis identified candidate immune exposures from TCR beta sequences and from how often those sequences occurred across donors. Both class I and class II loci were covered by HLA typing, at four-digit resolution. A later analysis re-analyzed previously published TCR beta repertoires from roughly 600 donors and added high-resolution HLA genotyping to study TCR occurrence patterns. Roughly 290 gigabases of sequencing data and approximately 91 million unique TCR sequences made up an early release that covered fewer than 650 HLA-typed donors. About five DR-DQ haplotypes were handled as single units for association and clustering, since linkage in the cohort was strong. The study used immunosequencing to profile the T cell repertoires of around 600 subjects and linked those repertoires to cytomegalovirus serostatus. Besides the first cohort of hundreds of subjects, a separate validation cohort made up of some 110 different subjects was used. Genome-wide SNP genotypes for about 60% of the roughly 700 donors were used in a later genetic analysis, which treated that subset as a discovery cohort. Of the roughly 390 genotyped donors, roughly 76% were placed in the genetic ancestry cluster associated with self-reported Caucasian donors. An earlier analysis of a few hundred of the donors applied high-throughput TCR beta sequencing to assess whether each TCR beta V gene segment acted as functional or pseudogenic. The study was designed to test whether signatures of past pathogen exposure could be identified by cataloging public T cell receptors. Among some 400 genotyped donors of the cohort, an average of about 240,000 unique TCR beta nucleotide sequences was sequenced per donor, of which about 18% were non-productive. Alongside the repertoire data, information on donor age, sex, ethnicity and CMV serostatus was compiled. Every discovery cohort repertoire had been produced on one sequencing platform. The paper's findings and limits, for the study overall: A further reported finding was that TCR beta sequences accurately predicted the HLA-A and HLA-B alleles for most subjects in the first cohort. In both the original and validation cohorts, the classifier was reported to diagnose cytomegalovirus status with high specificity and sensitivity. Across donors, most TCR sequences were observed very rarely, whereas some public TCRs were present in many individuals. According to a later analysis, TCR association rates differed among HLA loci, with DRB1 alleles showing the most associated TCRs and HLA-C alleles showing the fewest. In a later analysis, several top co-occurrence clusters were reported to appear linked to parvovirus B19, influenza, CMV and Epstein-Barr virus. When HLA alleles, especially DR and DQ, strongly co-occurred, attributing TCR associations to individual alleles was difficult. Some IMGT-functional V segments, including TRBV6-2 and TRBV6-3, could not be told apart with the 87-base-pair reads, so those segments were excluded. An earlier analysis of approximately 590 of the donors showed that most TCR beta V segments appeared in productive rearrangements either about 87% or about 30% of the time, which broadly matched IMGT annotations. Because HLA typing was unavailable for some donors at each locus, only the typed subset was used in association tests. Specific HLA alleles were associated with 18,000 or so TCR beta sequences at a false discovery rate of 0.05 in a later analysis. According to the authors, the approach could potentially be generalized to other disease states and immunological phenotypes. Correlated functional status among segregating V segments might reflect linkage disequilibrium, but an unknown experimental factor could not be ruled out. Only TCR beta chains were sequenced in this cohort, and the absence of alpha or paired-chain data limited detectable features. A few of the identified cytomegalovirus-associated TCR beta chains were confirmed in vitro to be specific for cytomegalovirus antigens. According to a later analysis, most CMV-associated TCR beta chains appeared to be HLA-restricted, and the HLA associations seemed to be driven largely by CMV exposure. Sequencing depth was assumed to be roughly uniform across donors in the presence/absence analyses, though that assumption may not hold. For the cohort, immune exposure information was limited to CMV serostatus. The sequencing pipeline was judged likely to have produced a cluster of highly shared sequence variants as a technical artifact. In the study, 150 to 200 TCR beta chains were listed as associated with cytomegalovirus. An association between a missense DCLRE1C variant and V-gene and J-gene trimming of TCR beta chains was found in a later genetic analysis and replicated in an independent cohort. Because counts were too low, approximately 15 rarely observed V segments, including chromosome 9 orphons, were excluded from the earlier analysis of some 540 of the donors. Compared with the 666-donor mean, donors in an Asian-associated ancestry cluster had fewer N-insertions in productive TCRs, according to a later genetic analysis. A later analysis found that HLA-associated TCR beta chains were more clonally expanded and had lower generation probabilities than equally common non-associated chains.

Libraries were prepared through the immunoSEQ multiplex PCR assay. A mixture of 60 forward primers for TCR Vbeta segments and 13 reverse primers for TCR Jbeta segments was used in the multiplex PCR. A multiplex PCR assay on genomic DNA amplified the CDR3 region of rearranged TCR beta genes. On the Illumina HiSeq System, the amplified TCR beta libraries were sequenced as 87-base-pair reads. In the original analysis: A later analysis tallied roughly 78 million unique TCR beta chains across the 640 or so repertoires, and approximately 9.9 million of those chains were shared by two or more donors. Raw reads were error-corrected and collapsed into unique sequences with a nearest-neighbor algorithm that merged closely related sequences to remove PCR and sequencing errors. CDR3 sequences were aligned to IMGT reference sequences to assign V, D and J gene segments. For a sequence to be retained, a match of at least six nucleotides to both a V gene segment and a J gene segment was required. A rearrangement counted as productive if the CDR3 had no stop codons and remained in frame with V and J, and every other rearrangement counted as non-productive. Following IMGT convention, CDR3 was defined as the stretch from the second conserved V-encoded cysteine to the conserved J-encoded phenylalanine. Sequences without an unambiguous match to a single V gene segment were excluded from the earlier analysis of almost 600 of the donors. In an earlier analysis of 450 to 750 of the donors, a V segment was called functional when productive rearrangements were above 56.7%, and segregating when the standard deviation between donors exceeded 5%. To diagnose cytomegalovirus status from the catalog of TCR beta chain sequences, a statistical classification framework was built. A later analysis assigned V and J genes by comparing TCR nucleotide sequences with IMGT/GENE-DB human TR gene sequences. The TCRdist pipeline was used in a later analysis to assign CDR3 sequences and most-parsimonious VDJ recombination scenarios. In a later analysis, every TCR beta chain was defined by the combination of its CDR3 amino acid sequence and its V-gene family, and reads without a unique V-gene family were dropped. A later analysis removed 600 or so highly shared, low-generation-probability nucleotide sequences to deal with suspected cross-contamination and a sequencing artifact. In a later analysis, a clonal expansion index for each public chain was calculated from normalized within-repertoire ranks of inferred template counts. A later analysis computed generation probabilities with a VDJ recombination model fitted to out-of-frame rearrangements, and checked the results against IGoR. Hypergeometric tests were used in a later analysis to score TCR-TCR, TCR-HLA and TCR-CMV co-occurrence, with a repertoire-size bias correction applied to the TCR pairs. A later analysis estimated false discovery rates by permuting HLA or CMV assignments 20 times. In a later analysis, co-occurring TCRs were grouped with DBSCAN, and TCRdist sequence similarity was added when clustering was performed within HLA-allele-positive subsets. Repertoires with fewer than 30,000 or more than 120,000 public chains were left out of co-occurrence clustering, as were about 5 repertoires with anomalous nucleotide sharing. TCRdb mirrors the immuneACCESS table, restricted to in-frame sequences. Some clones are absent from its copies; in checked studies, under half trace to an unresolved V gene, and the reason for the others is unknown. V, J and clone size are those of that table, while D and trimming were read from the DNA. This sample holds about 140,000 clones; almost 85% were observed only once. The ten largest make up more than 2.5% of the sample.

According to the germline V gene (reference sequence), CDR1 reads LNHDA and CDR2 reads SQIVND. Trimming removed 3 bases from V and 4 bases from J, leaving 12 bases between the germline ends. The CDR3 holds 14 amino acids from the cysteine to the phenylalanine. Just CDR3 DNA is preserved here, 42 bases in frame from base 1. The cohort was made up of about 610 healthy bone marrow donors. All cohort members were sampled while nominally healthy, although unrecorded immune exposures were likely present. The donor was CMV seropositive and belonged to the group of 250 to 300 seropositive cohort members. Every donor gave a peripheral blood sample, and the peripheral blood mononuclear cells from that sample were used for TCR beta sequencing. The Qiagen DNeasy Blood Extraction Kit was used to extract genomic DNA from the blood cell samples.

Input material: PBMCs. The TCR comes from a man younger than 35 in good health and CMV-seropositive. This receptor chain uses TRBV19 and TRBJ1-1; no D gene can be assigned with confidence. The CDR3 reads as follows: CASSIGLLATEAFF. The sequenced DNA: TGTGCCAGTAGTATTGGCCTCTTGGCCACTGAAGCTTTCTTT.